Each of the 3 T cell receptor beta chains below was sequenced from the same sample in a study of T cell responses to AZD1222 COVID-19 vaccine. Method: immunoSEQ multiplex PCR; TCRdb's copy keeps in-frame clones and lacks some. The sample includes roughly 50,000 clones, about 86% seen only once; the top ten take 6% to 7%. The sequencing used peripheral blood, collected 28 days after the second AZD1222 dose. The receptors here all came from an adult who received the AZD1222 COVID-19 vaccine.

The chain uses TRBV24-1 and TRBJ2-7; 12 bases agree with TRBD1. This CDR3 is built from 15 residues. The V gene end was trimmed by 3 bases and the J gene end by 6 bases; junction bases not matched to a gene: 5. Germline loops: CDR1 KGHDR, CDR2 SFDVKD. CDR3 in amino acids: CATSDPGTGGFEQYF. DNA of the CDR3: TGTGCCACCAGTGATCCCGGGACAGGGGGCTTCGAGCAGTACTTC.

CDR3 region: CASSQMGLAGGETQYF. The CDR3 DNA reads as TGCGCCAGCAGCCAAATGGGACTAGCGGGAGGAGAGACCCAGTACTTC. The V and J genes are TRBV5-1 and TRBJ2-5, with 15 bases aligning to TRBD2. CDR3 length: 16 amino acids. Per the germline V gene, CDR1 is SGHRS and CDR2 is YFSETQ. Germline trimming cut 4 bases from V and 4 bases from J; bases unmatched to any gene: 5.

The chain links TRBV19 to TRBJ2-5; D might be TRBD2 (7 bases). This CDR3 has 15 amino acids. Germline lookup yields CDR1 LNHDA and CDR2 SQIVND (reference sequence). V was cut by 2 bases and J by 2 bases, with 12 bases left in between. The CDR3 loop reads CASSIRGGGQETQYF. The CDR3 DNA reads TGTGCCAGTAGTATAAGGGGGGGCGGACAAGAGACCCAGTACTTC.